This is a list of T cell receptor beta chains from one sample in a study of CD8 T cells in Susac syndrome. Each CDR3 protein gets one entry after TCRdb re-called the immunoSEQ multiplex PCR reads with MiXCR. Counted here are about 180,000 distinct CDR3 sequences, roughly 96% occurring once; the ten biggest clones make up about 0.15%. The sequenced sample consisted of CD8+ T cells from PBMCs. The receptors shown here come from a human donor with multiple sclerosis. The CDR3 runs from the conserved cysteine through the conserved F or W. Each record gives: clone size, D gene, V gene, J gene, CDR3 DNA, CDR3 protein. The D gene is left open where the match is weak. Size is omitted from some rows. Given values are once, few, many or a class for expanded clones.

abundance: NA; d_gene: NA; v_gene: TRBV25-1; j_gene: TRBJ1-5; CDR3nt: TGTGCCAGCAGTGAGATAGGGGGCAATCAGCCCCAGCATTTT; CDR3aa: CASSEIGGNQPQHF
abundance: NA; d_gene: NA; v_gene: TRBV5-6; j_gene: TRBJ2-1; CDR3nt: TGTGCCAGCAGCTTGGTACAGGGAGTAGATGAGCAGTTCTTC; CDR3aa: CASSLVQGVDEQFF
abundance: NA; d_gene: NA; v_gene: TRBV12-3/TRBV12-4; j_gene: TRBJ2-1; CDR3nt: TGTGCCAGCACCCCGTTGGGTGGGTTGGAGCAGTTCTTC; CDR3aa: CASTPLGGLEQFF
abundance: few; d_gene: NA; v_gene: TRBV9; j_gene: TRBJ2-2; CDR3nt: TGTGCCAGCACCGACCTAGTGAACACCGGGGAGCTGTTTTTT; CDR3aa: CASTDLVNTGELFF
abundance: NA; d_gene: NA; v_gene: TRBV5-6; j_gene: TRBJ2-5; CDR3nt: TGTGCCAGCAGCGAACAAGGGGGTGAGACCCAGTACTTC; CDR3aa: CASSEQGGETQYF
abundance: NA; d_gene: NA; v_gene: TRBV9; j_gene: TRBJ2-1; CDR3nt: TGTGCCAGCAGCGTAGCGCGGAGCTCCTACAATGAGCAGTTCTTC; CDR3aa: CASSVARSSYNEQFF
abundance: NA; d_gene: TRBD2; v_gene: TRBV20-1; j_gene: TRBJ2-7; CDR3nt: TGCAGTGCCTTGGGGGGGGACGCACGGAGCTCCTACGAGCAGTACTTC; CDR3aa: CSALGGDARSSYEQYF
abundance: NA; d_gene: NA; v_gene: TRBV5-6; j_gene: TRBJ1-5; CDR3nt: TGTGCCAGCAGCTTGGGGGGAGCGGGCCAGCCCCAGCATTTT; CDR3aa: CASSLGGAGQPQHF
abundance: NA; d_gene: NA; v_gene: TRBV20-1; j_gene: TRBJ1-1; CDR3nt: TGCAGTGCTAGTACCAGGACGAACACTGAAGCTTTCTTT; CDR3aa: CSASTRTNTEAFF
abundance: NA; d_gene: TRBD1; v_gene: TRBV7-9; j_gene: TRBJ2-7; CDR3nt: TGTGCCAGCAGCTTAGCGGACAGGGGTCCCTACGAGCAGTACTTC; CDR3aa: CASSLADRGPYEQYF
abundance: NA; d_gene: TRBD1; v_gene: TRBV7-2; j_gene: TRBJ2-7; CDR3nt: TGTGCCAGCAGCGCCCCGGGACAGCACTACGAGCAGTACTTC; CDR3aa: CASSAPGQHYEQYF
abundance: NA; d_gene: TRBD1; v_gene: TRBV23-1; j_gene: TRBJ1-4; CDR3nt: TGCGCCAGCAGTCAATGTCAGGGGGTGCGTGAAAAACTGTTTTTT; CDR3aa: CASSQCQGVREKLFF
abundance: NA; d_gene: NA; v_gene: TRBV27; j_gene: TRBJ2-2; CDR3nt: TGTGCCACCCACCTTTTGAACACCGGGGAGCTGTTTTTT; CDR3aa: CATHLLNTGELFF
abundance: NA; d_gene: TRBD2; v_gene: TRBV6-5; j_gene: TRBJ2-7; CDR3nt: TGTGCCAGCAGTCCGAATAGCGGGAGTACCAACGAGCAGTACTTC; CDR3aa: CASSPNSGSTNEQYF
abundance: NA; d_gene: TRBD2; v_gene: TRBV27; j_gene: TRBJ2-1; CDR3nt: TGTGCCAGCAGCGGGAACCTAGCGGGAGGGCGGTGGTTCTTC; CDR3aa: CASSGNLAGGRWFF
abundance: once; d_gene: NA; v_gene: TRBV20-1; j_gene: TRBJ2-5; CDR3nt: TGCTCTGACGGCGGGATCCAAGAGACCCAGTACTTC; CDR3aa: CSDGGIQETQYF
abundance: NA; d_gene: NA; v_gene: TRBV4-1; j_gene: TRBJ2-7; CDR3nt: TGCGCCAGCAGCCAAGGAACTTCGGAAGGCACAGCAGAATACGAGCAGTACTTC; CDR3aa: CASSQGTSEGTAEYEQYF
abundance: once; d_gene: TRBD2; v_gene: TRBV19; j_gene: TRBJ2-7; CDR3nt: TGTGCCAGTACTCCTAGCGGGAGCGGTTCCTACGAGCAGTACTTC; CDR3aa: CASTPSGSGSYEQYF
abundance: NA; d_gene: NA; v_gene: TRBV4-1; j_gene: TRBJ2-1; CDR3nt: TGCGCCAGCAGCCAAGCGGGCCCGGCCGTTGATGAGCAGTTCTTC; CDR3aa: CASSQAGPAVDEQFF
abundance: NA; d_gene: NA; v_gene: TRBV20-1; j_gene: TRBJ2-5; CDR3nt: TGCAGTGCTAGAGATCCACAGGGCCAAGAGACCCAGTACTTC; CDR3aa: CSARDPQGQETQYF
abundance: once; d_gene: NA; v_gene: TRBV7-9; j_gene: TRBJ2-7; CDR3nt: TGTGCCAGCACCCTAAGCGAGGGGATCTACGAGCAGTACTTC; CDR3aa: CASTLSEGIYEQYF
abundance: NA; d_gene: NA; v_gene: TRBV29-1; j_gene: TRBJ2-3; CDR3nt: TGCAGCGCCGTTGTAGCGATGCTCCTCACAGATACGCAGTATTTT; CDR3aa: CSAVVAMLLTDTQYF
abundance: NA; d_gene: TRBD2; v_gene: TRBV27; j_gene: TRBJ2-1; CDR3nt: TGTGCCAGCAGTCCCGAGCGGGAGACTCTCTACAATGAGCAGTTCTTC; CDR3aa: CASSPERETLYNEQFF
abundance: NA; d_gene: NA; v_gene: TRBV12-5; j_gene: TRBJ2-3; CDR3nt: TGTGCTAGTGGCTGGACAGATACGCAGTATTTT; CDR3aa: CASGWTDTQYF
abundance: NA; d_gene: NA; v_gene: TRBV12-3/TRBV12-4; j_gene: TRBJ2-5; CDR3nt: TGTGCCAGCAGTTTGCCCAACCAAGAGACCCAGTACTTC; CDR3aa: CASSLPNQETQYF
abundance: NA; d_gene: NA; v_gene: TRBV27; j_gene: TRBJ2-1; CDR3nt: TGTGCCAGCAACCATCCCAATGAGCAGTTCTTC; CDR3aa: CASNHPNEQFF
abundance: NA; d_gene: TRBD1; v_gene: TRBV4-2; j_gene: TRBJ2-7; CDR3nt: TGTGCCAGCAGCCGCGCCCGACAGGGGTTCTACGAGCAGTACTTC; CDR3aa: CASSRARQGFYEQYF
abundance: NA; d_gene: NA; v_gene: TRBV7-9; j_gene: TRBJ1-2; CDR3nt: TGTGCCAGCAGCCCCTCGGAGTTTGTGGGAGGCTACACCTTC; CDR3aa: CASSPSEFVGGYTF
abundance: NA; d_gene: TRBD1; v_gene: TRBV25-1; j_gene: TRBJ2-1; CDR3nt: TGTGCCAGCAGTGCCGTGACAGGGGGGAAGGGTGAGCAGTTCTTC; CDR3aa: CASSAVTGGKGEQFF
abundance: NA; d_gene: NA; v_gene: TRBV27; j_gene: TRBJ1-5; CDR3nt: TGTGCCAGCAGTTTCGGCAGGGGTCGACCCCAGCATTTT; CDR3aa: CASSFGRGRPQHF
abundance: NA; d_gene: TRBD2; v_gene: TRBV24-1; j_gene: TRBJ2-3; CDR3nt: TGTGCCACCAGTGATGCCCCATCCGGGACTATTGCCACAGATACGCAGTATTTT; CDR3aa: CATSDAPSGTIATDTQYF
abundance: NA; d_gene: TRBD2; v_gene: TRBV7-9; j_gene: TRBJ2-1; CDR3nt: TGTGCCAGCAGCTTAGCCGCAGCTGGACTAGCGAACTCCTACAATGAGCAGTTCTTC; CDR3aa: CASSLAAAGLANSYNEQFF
abundance: NA; d_gene: TRBD2; v_gene: TRBV28; j_gene: TRBJ2-5; CDR3nt: TGTGCCAGCAGTTTACCACCACCGGGACTAGCGGCTACGTGGGAAGAGACCCAGTACTTC; CDR3aa: CASSLPPPGLAATWEETQYF
abundance: NA; d_gene: NA; v_gene: TRBV9; j_gene: TRBJ1-5; CDR3nt: TGTGCCAGCAGCAAAGGGAATAATCAGCCCCAGCATTTT; CDR3aa: CASSKGNNQPQHF
abundance: NA; d_gene: NA; v_gene: TRBV9; j_gene: TRBJ2-7; CDR3nt: TGTGCCAGCAGCCCGAGGTACTCCTACGAGCAGTACTTC; CDR3aa: CASSPRYSYEQYF
abundance: NA; d_gene: TRBD2; v_gene: TRBV12-5; j_gene: TRBJ2-7; CDR3nt: TGTGCTAGTGGTTTGCCCCGCGGGGGAACCTACGAGCAGTACTTC; CDR3aa: CASGLPRGGTYEQYF
abundance: NA; d_gene: NA; v_gene: TRBV27; j_gene: TRBJ1-1; CDR3nt: TGTGCCAGCAGCTGGGCCTCGAGGACTGAAGCTTTCTTT; CDR3aa: CASSWASRTEAFF
abundance: NA; d_gene: NA; v_gene: TRBV27; j_gene: TRBJ1-1; CDR3nt: TGTGCCAGCAAGGAGGACACCATGCTGAACACTGAAGCTTTCTTT; CDR3aa: CASKEDTMLNTEAFF
abundance: once; d_gene: NA; v_gene: TRBV9; j_gene: TRBJ2-1; CDR3nt: TGTGCCAGCAGCGGGGACGGGGTTGGGGCGGTTAACAATGAGCAGTTCTTC; CDR3aa: CASSGDGVGAVNNEQFF
abundance: NA; d_gene: TRBD1; v_gene: TRBV27; j_gene: TRBJ2-2; CDR3nt: TGTGCCAGCAGTTGGTCCTACAGGGGCCCGAACACCGGGGAGCTGTTTTTT; CDR3aa: CASSWSYRGPNTGELFF
abundance: NA; d_gene: TRBD2; v_gene: TRBV25-1; j_gene: TRBJ2-7; CDR3nt: TGTGCCAGCAGTGAAGGGGCGCTAGCGGGGGCCTACGAGCAGTACTTC; CDR3aa: CASSEGALAGAYEQYF
abundance: NA; d_gene: NA; v_gene: TRBV10-3; j_gene: TRBJ2-1; CDR3nt: TGTGCCATCAGTGACAGGGTCGGGGATGAGCAGTTCTTC; CDR3aa: CAISDRVGDEQFF
abundance: NA; d_gene: TRBD2; v_gene: TRBV29-1; j_gene: TRBJ2-1; CDR3nt: TGCAGCGTGGCCGGACTAGCGGACAACAATGAGCAGTTCTTC; CDR3aa: CSVAGLADNNEQFF
abundance: NA; d_gene: NA; v_gene: TRBV27; j_gene: TRBJ2-3; CDR3nt: TGTGCCAGCAGTTTTGGCCTAGCGAGAAGCACAGATACGCAGTATTTT; CDR3aa: CASSFGLARSTDTQYF
abundance: NA; d_gene: TRBD1; v_gene: TRBV4-1; j_gene: TRBJ1-2; CDR3nt: TGCGCCAGCAGCCAAGATAGGGGGCAGGGCCGATCTAACTATGGCTACACCTTC; CDR3aa: CASSQDRGQGRSNYGYTF
abundance: NA; d_gene: NA; v_gene: TRBV3-1; j_gene: TRBJ2-4; CDR3nt: TGTGCCAGCAGCCCGTCAGGGACACTAGCCAAAAACATTCAGTACTTC; CDR3aa: CASSPSGTLAKNIQYF
abundance: NA; d_gene: TRBD2; v_gene: TRBV27; j_gene: TRBJ2-1; CDR3nt: TGTGCCAGCAGTCCATTACTAGCGGGGAGCATCAATGAGCAGTTCTTC; CDR3aa: CASSPLLAGSINEQFF
abundance: NA; d_gene: TRBD1; v_gene: TRBV19; j_gene: TRBJ2-4; CDR3nt: TGTGCCAGTAGTATGGACGTGGGGACAGGAAACATTCAGTACTTC; CDR3aa: CASSMDVGTGNIQYF
abundance: NA; d_gene: NA; v_gene: TRBV28; j_gene: TRBJ2-3; CDR3nt: TGTGCCAGCAGTTTGTCACCGGGAGATACGCAGTATTTT; CDR3aa: CASSLSPGDTQYF
abundance: NA; d_gene: NA; v_gene: TRBV27; j_gene: TRBJ2-3; CDR3nt: TGTGCCAGCAGTTCCGACCCGGGGGCAGATACGCAGTATTTT; CDR3aa: CASSSDPGADTQYF
abundance: NA; d_gene: NA; v_gene: TRBV12-3/TRBV12-4; j_gene: TRBJ1-2; CDR3nt: TGTGCCAGCAGCCCTCCCTCCCCTTATGGCTACACCTTC; CDR3aa: CASSPPSPYGYTF
abundance: NA; d_gene: NA; v_gene: TRBV7-9; j_gene: TRBJ2-5; CDR3nt: TGTGCCAGCAGCCCACCCCTAGCGGAGACCCAGTACTTC; CDR3aa: CASSPPLAETQYF